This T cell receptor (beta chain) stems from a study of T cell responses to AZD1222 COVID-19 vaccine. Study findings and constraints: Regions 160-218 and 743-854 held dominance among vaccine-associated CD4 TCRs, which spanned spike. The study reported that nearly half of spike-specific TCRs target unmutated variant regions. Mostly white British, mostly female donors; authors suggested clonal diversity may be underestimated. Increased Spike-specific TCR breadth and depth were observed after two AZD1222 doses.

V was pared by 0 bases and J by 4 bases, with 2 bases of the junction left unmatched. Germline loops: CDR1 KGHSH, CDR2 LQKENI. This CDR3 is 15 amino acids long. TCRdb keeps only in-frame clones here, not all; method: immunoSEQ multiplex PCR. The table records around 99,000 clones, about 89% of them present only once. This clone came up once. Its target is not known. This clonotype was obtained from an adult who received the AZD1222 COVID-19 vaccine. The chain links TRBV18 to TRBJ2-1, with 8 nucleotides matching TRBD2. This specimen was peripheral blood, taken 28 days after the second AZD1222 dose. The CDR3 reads CASSPPASGYNEQFF. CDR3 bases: TGTGCCAGCTCACCACCGGCTAGCGGGTACAATGAGCAGTTCTTC.